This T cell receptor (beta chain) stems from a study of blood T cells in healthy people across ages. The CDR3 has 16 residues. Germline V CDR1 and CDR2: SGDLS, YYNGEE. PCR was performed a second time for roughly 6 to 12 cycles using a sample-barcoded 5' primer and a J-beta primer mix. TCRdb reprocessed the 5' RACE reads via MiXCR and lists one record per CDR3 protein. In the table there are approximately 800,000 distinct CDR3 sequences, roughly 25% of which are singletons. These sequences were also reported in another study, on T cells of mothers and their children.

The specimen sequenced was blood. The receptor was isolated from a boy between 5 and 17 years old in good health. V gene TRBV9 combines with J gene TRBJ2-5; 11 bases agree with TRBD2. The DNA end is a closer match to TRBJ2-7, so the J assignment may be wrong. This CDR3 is CASSVGASGRIYEQYF. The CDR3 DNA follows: TGTGCCAGCAGCGTAGGGGCTAGCGGGAGGATCTACGAGCAGTACTTC.